The sequence of this T cell receptor (beta chain) was determined in a study of blood T cells in healthy people across ages. A sample-barcoded 5' primer and a J-beta primer mix were used in a second PCR of roughly 6 to 11 cycles. TCRdb independently ran MiXCR on the 5' RACE reads; one entry per CDR3 protein. The sample shows roughly 1,800,000 distinct CDR3 sequences, 40% to 55% of them seen only once. This clonotype was seen at least ten times. The junction had 9 bases not matched to a gene; V was cut back by 8 bases and J by 1 base. Germline values: CDR1 LGHDT, CDR2 YNNKEL (reference sequence). This CDR3 is built from 15 residues.

The V call is TRBV3-1, the J call TRBJ2-5; TRBD1 agrees at 8 bases. The sample comprised blood. This clonotype was sampled from a woman in her thirties or forties in good health. CDR3 loop: CASSPPGTGQETQYF. CDR3 nucleotides: TGTGCCAGCTCACCTCCCGGGACAGGCCAAGAGACCCAGTACTTC.